Shown below are 16 T cell receptor beta chains from a single sample sequenced in a study of shared clonotypes between healthy human individuals. The repertoire was sequenced with immunoSEQ multiplex PCR; TCRdb's copy has only in-frame clones and lacks some. The sample carries fewer than 850,000 clones, around 91% recorded once. The specimen sequenced was memory CD8+ T cells from PBMCs. Subset described: CD45RO+ cells pooled with CCR7-negative TemRA cells. The receptor set was obtained from a man between 18 and 29 years old in good health. Some clones in this sample may be carry-over from other donors' samples.

CDR3 loop: CASSQTRLVGGELFF. The CDR3 DNA reads as TGTGCCAGCAGCCAGACGAGACTAGTCGGCGGGGAGCTGTTTTTT. V and J are TRBV4-2 and TRBJ2-2; the D gene is possibly TRBD2 (6 bases). The CDR3 is 15 residues long. Germline V gene sequence: CDR1 LGHNA, CDR2 YNFKEQ. Trimming took 3 bases from V and 7 from J, leaving 15 bases between them.

This chain connects TRBV6-5 to TRBJ1-2; D not resolved. This CDR3 is built from 13 residues. The V end was cut by 3 bases, the J end by 4 bases, with 9 bases between. Germline V gene lookup returns CDR1 MNHEY and CDR2 SVGAGI. Here the CDR3 reads CASSYGVGYGYTF. The CDR3 DNA follows: TGTGCCAGCAGTTATGGGGTGGGCTATGGCTACACCTTC.

The genes are TRBV29-1 and TRBJ2-1; D not resolved. The ends were cut back, 2 bases at V and 3 bases at J, with 8 bases in the middle. The CDR3 has 13 residues. The germline CDR1 and CDR2 sequences are SQVTM and ANQGSEA. CDR3 loop: CSVESRNYNEQFF. The CDR3 bases are TGCAGCGTTGAATCCAGAAACTACAATGAGCAGTTCTTC.

The chain is built from TRBV6-6 and TRBJ1-4; D remains ambiguous. The CDR3 is made up of 13 amino acids. Trimming took off 10 bases at V and 0 bases at J, with 9 bases between the two ends. Per germline, CDR1 MNHNY and CDR2 SVGAGI (reference sequence). CDR3 protein: CAIRGATNEKLFF. For the CDR3, the DNA is TGTGCCATCAGAGGAGCAACTAATGAAAAACTGTTTTTT.

The rearrangement uses TRBV6-5 and TRBJ2-2, with D possibly matching TRBD2 (6 bases). Germline V gene lookup returns CDR1 MNHEY and CDR2 SVGAGI. This CDR3 is 14 amino acids long. The ends were cut back, 2 bases at V and 6 bases at J, with 10 bases in the middle. CDR3 residues: CASSYPAGSGELFF. CDR3 nucleotide sequence: TGTGCCAGCAGTTACCCTGCGGGGTCCGGGGAGCTGTTTTTT.

The rearrangement links TRBV7-6 to TRBJ1-1; possibly TRBD1 for D (6 bases). CDR3 length: 13 residues. Per germline, CDR1 SGHVS and CDR2 FNYEAQ. Trimming stripped 1 base from V and 4 bases from J, with 7 bases between. CDR3 bases: TGTGCCAGCAGCTTAGACAGGGCCACTGAAGCTTTCTTT. It codes for CASSLDRATEAFF.

This chain connects TRBV10-3 to TRBJ2-2; no definite D call. CDR3 length: 14 amino acids. CDR1 and CDR2 from the germline V gene are ENHRY and SYGVKD. Trimming cost V 3 bases and J 4 bases, with 9 bases left between them. The CDR3 sequence is CAISDVMSTGELFF. The CDR3 DNA sequence: TGTGCCATCAGTGATGTAATGAGCACCGGGGAGCTGTTTTTT.

The V call is TRBV11-2, the J call TRBJ2-1; 10 bases are shared with TRBD2. The CDR3 totals 15 residues. Germline V gives CDR1 SGHAT, CDR2 FQNNGV. V lost 4 bases and J lost 11; bases outside the gene matches: 11. CDR3 sequence: CASSSGGTSGTKQFF. In nucleotides, the CDR3 is TGTGCCAGCAGCTCCGGCGGTACTAGCGGGACCAAGCAGTTCTTC. Combining the CDR3 with reference TRBV11-2 and TRBJ2-1 gives the whole variable domain EAGVAQSPRYKIIEKRQSVAFWCNPISGHATLYWYQQILGQGPKLLIQFQNNGVVDDSQLPKDRFSAERLKGVDSTLKIQPAKLEDSAVYLCASSSGGTSGTKQFFGPGTRLTVL.

This clone has just a few counts. The V gene is TRBV29-1, the J gene TRBJ2-2; D might be TRBD2 (7 bases). CDR3 length: 11 residues. Germline V gene lookup returns CDR1 SQVTM and CDR2 ANQGSEA. Trimming stripped 5 bases from V and 8 bases from J, with 9 bases between. This CDR3 reads CSVRGAGELFF. CDR3 sequence (DNA): TGCAGCGTTCGGGGGGCAGGGGAGCTGTTTTTT.

The gene calls are TRBV13 and TRBJ2-7; the match to TRBD1 covers 8 bases. This CDR3 has 17 residues. Trimming at V came to 1 base and at J to 3 bases, leaving 11 bases not matched to a gene. CDR1 and CDR2 from the germline V gene are PRHDT and FYEKMQ (reference sequence). The CDR3 protein is CASSLVGRGLKSYEQYF. CDR3 nucleotide sequence: TGTGCCAGCAGCTTAGTCGGCAGGGGGCTCAAAAGCTACGAGCAGTACTTC.

CDR3 sequence (DNA): TGTGCCAGTAGTAAAATCGGGGAGAACACCGGGGAGCTGTTTTTT. Amino acid sequence: CASSKIGENTGELFF. V is TRBV19 and J is TRBJ2-2; possible D gene TRBD2, 5 bases. Trimming cost V 4 bases and J 1 base, with 10 bases left between them. Germline values: CDR1 LNHDA, CDR2 SQIVND (reference sequence). The CDR3 totals 15 residues.

The chain recombines TRBV5-8 with TRBJ1-4, with 11 bases aligning to TRBD1. Germline trimming cut 5 bases from V and 8 bases from J; bases unmatched to any gene: 5. Germline CDR1 is SGHTS and CDR2 is YDEGEE. There are 14 residues in the CDR3. In DNA, the CDR3 is TGTGCCAGCAGGACGGGACAGGGGGACGAAAAACTGTTTTTT. Its translation is CASRTGQGDEKLFF. Using reference TRBV5-8 and TRBJ1-4 for the parts outside the CDR3, the full variable domain is EAGVTQSPTHLIKTRGQQATLRCSPISGHTSVYWYQQALGLGLQFLLWYDEGEERNRGNFPPRFSGRQFPNYSSELNVNALELEDSALYLCASRTGQGDEKLFFGSGTQLSVL.

The chain employs TRBV20-1 and TRBJ1-2; D unresolved. This CDR3 has 11 residues. Germline CDR1 reads DFQATT; CDR2 reads SNEGSKA (reference sequence). V was cut by 6 bases and J by 4 bases, with 9 bases left in between. The CDR3 nucleotides are TGCAGTGCGGAACGGAGCTATGGCTACACCTTC. It specifies CSAERSYGYTF.

V usage is TRBV7-2 and J usage is TRBJ1-2, with D unclear. Germline V gene sequence: CDR1 SGHTA, CDR2 FQGNSA. The CDR3 spans 11 residues. Trimming left V 1 base short and J 7 bases short, with 4 bases between. The CDR3 loop is CASSLGFGYTF. The DNA of the CDR3 is TGTGCCAGCAGCTTAGGGTTTGGCTACACCTTC. The entire variable domain, with the rest obtained from reference TRBV7-2 and TRBJ1-2, is as follows: GAGVSQSPSNKVTEKGKDVELRCDPISGHTALYWYRQSLGQGLEFLIYFQGNSAPDKSGLPSDRFSAERTGGSVSTLTIQRTQQEDSAVYLCASSLGFGYTFGSGTRLTVV.

CDR3 amino acids: CASRLQGVGVSTYNEQFF. The CDR3 nucleotides are TGCGCCAGCAGACTACAGGGGGTTGGCGTTTCGACCTACAATGAGCAGTTCTTC. The V and J genes are TRBV5-1 and TRBJ2-1; TRBD1 agrees at 8 bases. The CDR3 runs 18 residues. Germline V CDR1 and CDR2: SGHRS, YFSETQ. With V trimmed by 5 bases and J by 2 bases, 15 bases remained unmatched.

The rearrangement joins TRBV9 to TRBJ2-7; 9 bases align to TRBD2. J gave up 2 bases and V 1 base, and 4 bases lay outside the gene matches. CDR3 length: 15 amino acids. In germline, CDR1 is SGDLS, CDR2 YYNGEE. CDR3 loop: CASSVWASGTYEQYF. The CDR3 DNA reads as TGTGCCAGCAGCGTATGGGCTAGCGGGACCTACGAGCAGTACTTC.